The clone carrying this TCR beta chain showed up just a few times. Its antigen remains unidentified. This CDR3 is also generated by other DNA sequences in the sample. V shed 1 base and J shed 5 bases, with 2 bases lying between them. Germline V gene lookup returns CDR1 KGHSH and CDR2 LQKENI. The CDR3 consists of 11 residues. This entry is derived from a study of shared clonotypes between healthy human individuals. The study, taken as a whole, reports: The four-donor shared clonotypes exceeded non-shared clonotypes in generation probability, with non-shared ones scoring lower.

Replicate PCRs run on sorted subsets employed approximately 200 ng DNA, 25,000 to 35,000 T cell genomes. Sequencing used immunoSEQ multiplex PCR; TCRdb keeps in-frame clones, though not all of them. Altogether hundreds of thousands of clones are present, around 73% being singletons, with the ten largest covering around 2%. The chain recombines TRBV18 with TRBJ2-5, with D uncertain. Source material: memory CD4+ T cells sorted from blood. Described subset: CD45RA-negative fraction. The TCR originated in a young woman in good health. Written as DNA, the CDR3 is TGTGCCAGCTCACCACAGGAGACCCAGTACTTC. Encoded protein: CASSPQETQYF.